One T cell receptor (beta chain) is described in this entry. This record comes from a study of cytomegalovirus exposure and HLA in healthy donors. 13 Jbeta primers and 60 Vbeta primers were used for the PCR. Clones were sequenced by immunoSEQ multiplex PCR, and TCRdb holds only the in-frame ones, with some missing. The sample records some 150,000 clones, over 60% being singletons. Germline loops: CDR1 SGHRS, CDR2 YFSETQ. V lost 1 base and J 2 bases, leaving 9 bases between the germline ends. The CDR3 is 15 residues long. The sample was PBMCs. The receptor comes from a male donor in good health and CMV-seronegative. The chain joins TRBV5-1 to TRBJ2-2, with D tentatively TRBD1 (5 bases). The CDR3 loop reads CASSLRQGNTGELFF. DNA for the CDR3: TGCGCCAGCAGCTTGAGGCAGGGTAACACCGGGGAGCTGTTTTTT.